The rows below give T cell receptor beta chains drawn from one sample of a study of Ad26.COV2.S vaccination and SARS-CoV-2 variants. Using immunoSEQ multiplex PCR, the repertoire was profiled, and TCRdb retains in-frame clones only, with some absent. The repertoire includes some 460,000 clones, about 88% of them detected once, and around 1.8% sits in the top ten. The sequences come from peripheral blood, collected in a trial of Ad26.COV2.S vaccine versus placebo. These receptors were taken from a person aged 18-60 years who received the Ad26.COV2.S COVID-19 vaccine or a placebo. The CDR3 runs from the conserved cysteine through the conserved F or W. D genes are given only for firm matches. Some rows mark clone size as missing; the rest say once, few, many or name a class of expanded clone.

clone_size: .; d_call: .; j_call: TRBJ2-7; v_call: TRBV9; cdr3_aa: CASSETGSTGEQYF; cdr3_nt: TGTGCCAGCAGCGAGACAGGATCCACAGGCGAGCAGTACTTC
clone_size: .; d_call: TRBD2; j_call: TRBJ2-1; v_call: TRBV18; cdr3_aa: CASSPLAGNINEQFF; cdr3_nt: TGTGCCAGCTCACCACTAGCGGGAAATATCAATGAGCAGTTCTTC
clone_size: .; d_call: .; j_call: TRBJ1-2; v_call: TRBV6-5; cdr3_aa: CASSYSTGGANYGYTF; cdr3_nt: TGTGCCAGCAGTTACTCGACCGGAGGGGCTAACTATGGCTACACCTTC
clone_size: few; d_call: .; j_call: TRBJ1-2; v_call: TRBV7-2; cdr3_aa: CASSLDGNYGYTF; cdr3_nt: TGTGCCAGCAGCTTAGACGGTAACTATGGCTACACCTTC
clone_size: .; d_call: .; j_call: TRBJ2-3; v_call: TRBV19; cdr3_aa: CASRPPLTDTQYF; cdr3_nt: TGTGCCAGTAGACCCCCCCTCACAGATACGCAGTATTTT
clone_size: .; d_call: TRBD2; j_call: TRBJ2-5; v_call: TRBV5-6; cdr3_aa: CASSGGTSGSLETQYF; cdr3_nt: TGTGCCAGCAGCGGAGGGACTAGCGGGTCCCTCGAGACCCAGTACTTC
clone_size: .; d_call: .; j_call: TRBJ1-1; v_call: TRBV4-3; cdr3_aa: CASSQDEGATEAFF; cdr3_nt: TGCGCCAGCAGCCAAGATGAAGGGGCGACTGAAGCTTTCTTT
clone_size: .; d_call: .; j_call: TRBJ1-1; v_call: TRBV14; cdr3_aa: CASSHIRANTMNTEAFF; cdr3_nt: TGTGCCAGCAGCCACATCCGGGCCAATACTATGAACACTGAAGCTTTCTTT
clone_size: once; d_call: .; j_call: TRBJ1-5; v_call: TRBV2; cdr3_aa: CASSTGLIYSNQPQHF; cdr3_nt: TGTGCCAGCAGTACGGGGCTAATCTATAGCAATCAGCCCCAGCATTTT
clone_size: .; d_call: TRBD2; j_call: TRBJ2-1; v_call: TRBV27; cdr3_aa: CASSRLAGQNEQFF; cdr3_nt: TGTGCCAGCAGCCGACTAGCGGGACAAAATGAGCAGTTCTTC
clone_size: .; d_call: .; j_call: TRBJ2-2; v_call: TRBV5-1; cdr3_aa: CASSLEGPHTGELFF; cdr3_nt: TGCGCCAGCAGCTTGGAAGGACCTCACACCGGGGAGCTGTTTTTT
clone_size: .; d_call: .; j_call: TRBJ1-1; v_call: TRBV19; cdr3_aa: CASSATQYTEAFF; cdr3_nt: TGTGCCAGTAGTGCAACACAATACACTGAAGCTTTCTTT
clone_size: .; d_call: .; j_call: TRBJ1-2; v_call: TRBV20-1; cdr3_aa: CSASQASHVYTF; cdr3_nt: TGCAGTGCTAGTCAGGCGAGTCATGTCTACACCTTC
clone_size: .; d_call: .; j_call: TRBJ1-1; v_call: TRBV19; cdr3_aa: CASSIRPSNTEAFF; cdr3_nt: TGTGCCAGTAGTATAAGACCGTCGAACACTGAAGCTTTCTTT
clone_size: .; d_call: .; j_call: TRBJ1-2; v_call: TRBV19; cdr3_aa: CASRQSSSANYGYTF; cdr3_nt: TGTGCCAGTCGTCAGAGTTCGTCAGCTAACTATGGCTACACCTTC
clone_size: .; d_call: TRBD1; j_call: TRBJ1-5; v_call: TRBV19; cdr3_aa: CASSMGQGGGQPQHF; cdr3_nt: TGTGCCAGTAGTATGGGACAGGGCGGAGGTCAGCCCCAGCATTTT
clone_size: .; d_call: .; j_call: TRBJ1-2; v_call: TRBV9; cdr3_aa: CASSVAVTGLYGYTF; cdr3_nt: TGTGCCAGCAGCGTAGCGGTGACAGGACTTTATGGCTACACCTTC
clone_size: .; d_call: TRBD1; j_call: TRBJ1-4; v_call: TRBV28; cdr3_aa: CASSHRTGLGLFF; cdr3_nt: TGTGCCAGCAGCCACCGGACAGGGTTAGGACTGTTTTTT
clone_size: .; d_call: .; j_call: TRBJ2-7; v_call: TRBV7-2; cdr3_aa: CASSQRHQTYEQYF; cdr3_nt: TGTGCCAGCAGCCAAAGACACCAGACCTACGAGCAGTACTTC
clone_size: .; d_call: TRBD2; j_call: TRBJ2-1; v_call: TRBV9; cdr3_aa: CASSASSGRAGNEQFF; cdr3_nt: TGTGCCAGCAGCGCATCGAGCGGGAGGGCCGGGAATGAGCAGTTCTTC
clone_size: .; d_call: .; j_call: TRBJ1-4; v_call: TRBV18; cdr3_aa: CASSPRNGQMNEKLFF; cdr3_nt: TGTGCCAGCTCACCACGGAATGGACAGATGAATGAAAAACTGTTTTTT
clone_size: medium-sized; d_call: .; j_call: TRBJ2-3; v_call: TRBV7-8; cdr3_aa: CASSLWGVMSTDTQYF; cdr3_nt: TGTGCCAGCAGCCTTTGGGGAGTTATGAGCACAGATACGCAGTATTTT
clone_size: few; d_call: .; j_call: TRBJ1-3; v_call: TRBV4-3; cdr3_aa: CASSQEGPRSSGNTIYF; cdr3_nt: TGCGCCAGCAGCCAAGAGGGACCAAGAAGCTCTGGAAACACCATATATTTT
clone_size: .; d_call: TRBD2; j_call: TRBJ2-7; v_call: TRBV19; cdr3_aa: CASSISSGRAAQYF; cdr3_nt: TGTGCCAGTAGTATCTCGAGCGGGAGGGCCGCGCAGTACTTC
clone_size: .; d_call: .; j_call: TRBJ1-3; v_call: TRBV30; cdr3_aa: CAWSVGHQHTIYF; cdr3_nt: TGTGCCTGGAGTGTAGGACATCAACACACCATATATTTT
clone_size: few; d_call: .; j_call: TRBJ1-6; v_call: TRBV19; cdr3_aa: CASSILAGKKNSPLHF; cdr3_nt: TGTGCCAGTAGTATACTGGCAGGGAAGAAGAATTCACCCCTCCACTTT
clone_size: .; d_call: .; j_call: TRBJ2-7; v_call: TRBV21-1; cdr3_aa: CASSTMAVSYEQYF; cdr3_nt: TGTGCCAGCAGCACCATGGCGGTTTCCTACGAGCAGTACTTC
clone_size: .; d_call: TRBD2; j_call: TRBJ2-5; v_call: TRBV6-2/TRBV6-3; cdr3_aa: CASSYGVAGVTQYF; cdr3_nt: TGTGCCAGCAGTTACGGAGTAGCGGGAGTGACCCAGTACTTC
clone_size: .; d_call: .; j_call: TRBJ1-2; v_call: TRBV7-8; cdr3_aa: CASSPRGGDYGYTF; cdr3_nt: TGTGCCAGCAGCCCAAGAGGGGGGGACTATGGCTACACCTTC
clone_size: .; d_call: TRBD1; j_call: TRBJ1-6; v_call: TRBV3-1/TRBV3-2; cdr3_aa: CASSQHGTGATSPLHF; cdr3_nt: TGTGCCAGCAGCCAACACGGGACAGGGGCAACATCACCCCTCCACTTT
clone_size: .; d_call: TRBD1; j_call: TRBJ2-7; v_call: TRBV19; cdr3_aa: CAGQGHSYEQYF; cdr3_nt: TGTGCCGGACAGGGGCACTCCTACGAGCAGTACTTC
clone_size: .; d_call: .; j_call: TRBJ2-3; v_call: TRBV29-1; cdr3_aa: CSVAPATSTDTQYF; cdr3_nt: TGCAGCGTTGCCCCTGCCACTAGCACAGATACGCAGTATTTT
clone_size: .; d_call: .; j_call: TRBJ1-1; v_call: TRBV5-1; cdr3_aa: CASSLQGVTEAFF; cdr3_nt: TGCGCCAGCAGCTTACAGGGAGTCACTGAAGCTTTCTTT
clone_size: .; d_call: .; j_call: TRBJ1-3; v_call: TRBV7-9; cdr3_aa: CASSLRPSLGGNTIYF; cdr3_nt: TGTGCCAGCAGCCTTCGACCGTCTCTAGGTGGAAACACCATATATTTT
clone_size: few; d_call: .; j_call: TRBJ1-5; v_call: TRBV3-1/TRBV3-2; cdr3_aa: CASSQGGGNQPQHF; cdr3_nt: TGTGCCAGCAGCCAAGGGGGTGGCAATCAGCCCCAGCATTTT
clone_size: .; d_call: .; j_call: TRBJ1-5; v_call: TRBV2; cdr3_aa: CASSGDQGTQHF; cdr3_nt: TGTGCCAGCAGTGGGGATCAGGGCACCCAGCATTTT
clone_size: .; d_call: .; j_call: TRBJ2-1; v_call: TRBV18; cdr3_aa: CASSPPRGSYNEQFF; cdr3_nt: TGTGCCAGCTCACCACCGAGGGGGTCCTACAATGAGCAGTTCTTC
clone_size: few; d_call: .; j_call: TRBJ2-7; v_call: TRBV10-3; cdr3_aa: CAISVGGSYEQYF; cdr3_nt: TGTGCCATCAGTGTTGGCGGCTCCTACGAGCAGTACTTC
clone_size: .; d_call: TRBD2; j_call: TRBJ2-3; v_call: TRBV5-1; cdr3_aa: CASSLEAGVWYTQYF; cdr3_nt: TGCGCCAGCAGCTTGGAAGCGGGAGTTTGGTATACGCAGTATTTT
clone_size: .; d_call: .; j_call: TRBJ2-5; v_call: TRBV5-1; cdr3_aa: CASSLQETQYF; cdr3_nt: TGCGCCAGCAGCCTCCAAGAGACCCAGTACTTC
clone_size: few; d_call: TRBD1; j_call: TRBJ1-5; v_call: TRBV4-2; cdr3_aa: CASSSLVSDRGQPQHF; cdr3_nt: TGTGCCAGCAGCAGTCTTGTGAGCGACAGGGGCCAGCCCCAGCATTTT
clone_size: .; d_call: TRBD2; j_call: TRBJ2-3; v_call: TRBV7-2; cdr3_aa: CASSQRAGADTQYF; cdr3_nt: TGTGCCAGCAGCCAACGAGCGGGGGCGGATACGCAGTATTTT
clone_size: once; d_call: .; j_call: TRBJ1-2; v_call: TRBV11-3; cdr3_aa: CASSLADYRVWHTF; cdr3_nt: TGTGCCAGCAGCTTAGCGGATTACAGAGTATGGCACACCTTC
clone_size: .; d_call: TRBD2; j_call: TRBJ2-2; v_call: TRBV28; cdr3_aa: CASSLAGLATGELFF; cdr3_nt: TGTGCCAGCAGCCTTGCCGGACTAGCCACCGGGGAGCTGTTTTTT